What follows are 2 T cell receptor beta chains derived from one specimen sequenced in a study of T cell responses to AZD1222 COVID-19 vaccine. Data came from immunoSEQ multiplex PCR; TCRdb stores just in-frame clones and leaves some out. The repertoire holds some 140,000 clones, with roughly 90% as singletons. The sequencing here drew on peripheral blood, taken on day 0 of AZD1222 vaccination. The receptors derive from an adult in good health.

The chain carries TRBV7-2 and TRBJ2-2, with 10 bases that match TRBD2. CDR3 size: 16 residues. V lost 5 bases to trimming and J lost 4 bases; unmatched junction nucleotides: 7. Per the germline V gene, CDR1 is SGHTA and CDR2 is FQGNSA. The CDR3 region is CASSQAGGPSTGELFF. The CDR3 DNA reads TGTGCCAGCAGCCAAGCGGGAGGGCCTAGCACCGGGGAGCTGTTTTTT.

This chain's CDR3 is CASSRPGTGMNGYTF. CDR3 in DNA: TGTGCCAGCAGTCGTCCCGGGACAGGGATGAATGGCTACACCTTC. The chain has TRBV6-5 and TRBJ1-2, with 9 bases that match TRBD1. Trimming cost V 5 bases and J 6 bases; bases outside gene matches: 10. Germline V gene lookup returns CDR1 MNHEY and CDR2 SVGAGI. The length of the CDR3 is 15 residues.